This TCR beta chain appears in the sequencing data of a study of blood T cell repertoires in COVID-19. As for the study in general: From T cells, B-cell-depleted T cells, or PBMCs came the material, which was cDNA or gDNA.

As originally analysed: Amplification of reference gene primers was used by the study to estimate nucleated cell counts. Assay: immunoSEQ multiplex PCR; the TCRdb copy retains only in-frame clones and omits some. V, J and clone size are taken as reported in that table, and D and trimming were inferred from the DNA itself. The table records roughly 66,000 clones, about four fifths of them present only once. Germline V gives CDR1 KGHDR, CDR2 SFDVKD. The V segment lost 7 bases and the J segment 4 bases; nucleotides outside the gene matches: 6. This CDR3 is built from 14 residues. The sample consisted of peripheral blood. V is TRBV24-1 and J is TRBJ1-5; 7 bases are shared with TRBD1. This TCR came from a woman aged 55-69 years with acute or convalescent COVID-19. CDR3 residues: CATSGTVDNQPQHF. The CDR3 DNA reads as TGTGCCACCAGCGGGACAGTAGATAATCAGCCCCAGCATTTT.